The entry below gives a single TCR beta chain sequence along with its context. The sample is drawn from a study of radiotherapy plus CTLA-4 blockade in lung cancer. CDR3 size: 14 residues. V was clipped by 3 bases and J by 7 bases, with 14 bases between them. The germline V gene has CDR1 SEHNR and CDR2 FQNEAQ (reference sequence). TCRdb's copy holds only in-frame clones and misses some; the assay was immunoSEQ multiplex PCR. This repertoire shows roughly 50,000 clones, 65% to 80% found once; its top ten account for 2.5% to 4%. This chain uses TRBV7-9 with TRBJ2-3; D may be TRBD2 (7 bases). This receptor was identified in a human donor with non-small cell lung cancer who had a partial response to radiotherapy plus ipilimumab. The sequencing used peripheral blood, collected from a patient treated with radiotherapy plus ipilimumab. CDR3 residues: CASSFLGGANTQYF. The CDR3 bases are TGTGCCAGCAGCTTTTTGGGGGGGGCGAATACGCAGTATTTT.